These 10 T cell receptor beta chains were sequenced from one sample in a study of OX40 agonist ivuxolimab in advanced cancers. The method behind the library was the immunoSEQ multiplex PCR assay. Not all clones reach the TCRdb copy of this immuneACCESS table, which keeps in-frame sequences only. Checked studies attribute under half of the gap to unresolved V genes and leave the rest unexplained. This sample gives about 77,000 clones in total; around 90% of them show up just once. About 5.9% of the sample goes to the ten largest clones. Sequencing used CD4+ or CD8+ T cells sorted from blood, obtained in a trial of the OX40 agonist ivuxolimab. These receptors were obtained from an adult with an advanced solid tumor such as melanoma, head and neck, liver or kidney cancer.

Here the CDR3 DNA reads TGCGCCAGCAGCAATGACATGAATTCACCCCTCCACTTT. Translation gives CASSNDMNSPLHF. The chain couples TRBV5-1 to TRBJ1-6; D ambiguous. The CDR3 loop spans 13 amino acids. Germline V lookup: CDR1 SGHRS, CDR2 YFSETQ. The V and J ends lost 4 bases and 7 bases respectively, with 9 bases between them.

The J gene is TRBJ2-3, the V gene TRBV5-6; 7 bases line up with TRBD1. The CDR3 consists of 13 residues. Germline-derived CDR1 and CDR2 are SGHDT and YYEEEE. After removal of 4 bases from V and 6 bases from J, the junction contained 5 bases not matched to a gene. The CDR3 is CASSGTGADTQYF. For the CDR3, the DNA is TGTGCCAGCAGCGGTACAGGGGCCGATACGCAGTATTTT.

The chain joins TRBV19 to TRBJ2-1, with 11 bases fitting TRBD2. J lost 5 bases, V lost 6 bases, and 6 bases had no gene match. This CDR3 contains 15 residues. The germline V gene encodes CDR1 LNHDA and CDR2 SQIVND (reference sequence). The CDR3 here is CASRKGLAENNEQFF. The CDR3 coding sequence is TGTGCCAGTAGGAAGGGACTAGCGGAAAACAATGAGCAGTTCTTC.

This rearrangement joins TRBV28 to TRBJ1-5; no reliable D call. This CDR3 has 15 amino acids. Germline V gene lookup returns CDR1 MDHEN and CDR2 SYDVKM. V was trimmed by 9 bases and J by 0 bases, leaving 15 bases between them. The CDR3 coding sequence is TGTGCCAGTTCTGGGGATCACTATAGCAATCAGCCCCAGCATTTT. Encoded protein: CASSGDHYSNQPQHF. The whole variable domain, remainder taken from reference TRBV28 and TRBJ1-5, is DVKVTQSSRYLVKRTGEKVFLECVQDMDHENMFWYRQDPGLGLRLIYFSYDVKMKEKGDIPEGYSVSREKKERFSLILESASTNQTSMYLCASSGDHYSNQPQHFGDGTRLSIL.

The rearrangement joins TRBV5-5 to TRBJ2-1, with 8 nucleotides matching TRBD1. Germline trimming cut 0 bases from V and 1 base from J; bases unmatched to any gene: 3. This CDR3 has 16 residues. CDR1 is SGHKS, CDR2 YYEKEE, per germline (reference sequence). The CDR3 DNA follows: TGTGCCAGCAGCTTGGGGACAGGGTTATCCTACAATGAGCAGTTCTTC. Residues: CASSLGTGLSYNEQFF.

V is TRBV6-5 and J is TRBJ1-1; 11 bases are a match to TRBD1. V shed 2 bases, J shed 14 bases, and the junction held 7 bases outside the gene matches. The CDR3 has 13 amino acids. Germline values: CDR1 MNHEY, CDR2 SVGAGI. For the CDR3, the DNA is TGTGCCAGCAGTTACGGATTGGACAGGGGGCCCTTCTTT. Its translation: CASSYGLDRGPFF.

V gene TRBV7-9 combines with J gene TRBJ2-5; D remains ambiguous. The J call may be incorrect, as the DNA end agrees better with TRBJ2-7. CDR1 is SEHNR, CDR2 FQNEAQ, per germline (reference sequence). The CDR3 loop spans 13 amino acids. The CDR3 region has the DNA TGTGCCAGCAGCCCTGAACATTACTACGAGCAGTACTTC. Encoded protein: CASSPEHYYEQYF.

The rearrangement joins TRBV5-1 to TRBJ2-5; TRBD2 matches at 12 bases. CDR1 SGHRS and CDR2 YFSETQ come from the germline V gene. Unmatched junction bases numbered 4, after V lost 9 bases and J lost 4 bases. The CDR3 runs 13 residues. DNA of the CDR3: TGCGCCACGACTAGCGGGGGTCTAGAGACCCAGTACTTC. It translates to CATTSGGLETQYF.

The chain joins TRBV28 to TRBJ2-7; 9 nucleotides agree with TRBD1. The germline gives CDR1 MDHEN, CDR2 SYDVKM. Unmatched junction bases numbered 0, after V lost 6 bases and J lost 0 bases. The CDR3 extends over 13 amino acids. CDR3 protein: CASRGQGSYEQYF. The CDR3 region has the DNA TGTGCCAGCAGGGGACAGGGCTCCTACGAGCAGTACTTC.

CDR3 nucleotide sequence: TGTGCCAGCAGCTTGCAATTGGAGGGATTACTAGGAAACACCATATATTTT. It yields the protein CASSLQLEGLLGNTIYF. This chain uses TRBV5-5 with TRBJ1-3; D is ambiguous. The V gene lost 1 base and the J gene lost 4 bases, with 18 bases spanning the gap. The CDR3 length is 17 residues. Germline V gene lookup returns CDR1 SGHKS and CDR2 YYEKEE (reference sequence).